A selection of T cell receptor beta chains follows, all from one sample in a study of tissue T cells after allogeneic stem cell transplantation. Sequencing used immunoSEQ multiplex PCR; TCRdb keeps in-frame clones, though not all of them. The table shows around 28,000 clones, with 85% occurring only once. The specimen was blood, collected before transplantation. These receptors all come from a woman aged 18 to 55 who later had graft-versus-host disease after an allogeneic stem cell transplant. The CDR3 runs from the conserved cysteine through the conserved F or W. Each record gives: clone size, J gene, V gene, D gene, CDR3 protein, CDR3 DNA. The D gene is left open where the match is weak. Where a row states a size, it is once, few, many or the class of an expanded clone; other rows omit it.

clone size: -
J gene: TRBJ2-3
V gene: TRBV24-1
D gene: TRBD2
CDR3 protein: CATSGTSGGPQYF
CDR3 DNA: TGTGCCACCAGTGGTACTAGCGGGGGACCACAGTATTTT

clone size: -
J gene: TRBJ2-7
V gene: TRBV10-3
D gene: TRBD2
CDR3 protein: CAISDGLADSYEQYF
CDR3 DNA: TGTGCCATCAGCGACGGACTAGCGGACTCCTACGAGCAGTACTTC

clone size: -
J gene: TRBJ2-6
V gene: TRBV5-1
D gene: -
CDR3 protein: CASSLVQGAHSGANVLTF
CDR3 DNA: TGCGCCAGCAGCTTGGTACAGGGTGCCCACTCTGGGGCCAACGTCCTGACTTTC

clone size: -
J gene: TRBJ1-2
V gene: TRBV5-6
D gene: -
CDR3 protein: CASSLPAGGGYTF
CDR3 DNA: TGTGCCAGCAGCTTACCCGCCGGGGGTGGCTACACCTTC

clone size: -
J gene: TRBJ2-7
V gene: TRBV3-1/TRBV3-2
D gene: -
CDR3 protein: CTSSAPRRTGVNGGQYF
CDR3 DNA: TGTACCAGCAGCGCCCCCCGCAGGACAGGCGTAAACGGGGGGCAGTACTTC

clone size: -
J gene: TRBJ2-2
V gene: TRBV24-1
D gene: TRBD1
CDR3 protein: CATRGQGAELTGELFF
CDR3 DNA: TGTGCCACCAGGGGACAGGGTGCTGAACTAACCGGGGAGCTGTTTTTT

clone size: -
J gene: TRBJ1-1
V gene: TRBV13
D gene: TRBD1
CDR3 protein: CASSLVGQGREAFF
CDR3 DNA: TGTGCCAGCAGCTTAGTGGGACAGGGGCGAGAAGCTTTCTTT

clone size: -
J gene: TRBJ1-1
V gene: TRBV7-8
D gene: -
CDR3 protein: CASFPREGLSTFF
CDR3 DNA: TGTGCCAGCTTCCCCCGGGAGGGACTCTCGACTTTCTTT

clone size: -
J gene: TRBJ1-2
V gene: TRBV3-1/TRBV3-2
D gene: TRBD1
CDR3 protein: CASSQGPTGANYGYTF
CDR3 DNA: TGTGCCAGCAGCCAAGGGCCGACAGGGGCTAACTATGGCTACACCTTC

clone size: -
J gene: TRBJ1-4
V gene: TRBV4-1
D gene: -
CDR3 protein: CASSQEDRGTNEKLFF
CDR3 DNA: TGCGCCAGCAGCCAAGAAGACCGGGGAACTAATGAAAAACTGTTTTTT

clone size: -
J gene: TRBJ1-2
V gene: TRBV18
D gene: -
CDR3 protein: CASSPPFSYGYTF
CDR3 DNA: TGTGCCAGCTCACCACCGTTTAGTTATGGCTACACCTTC

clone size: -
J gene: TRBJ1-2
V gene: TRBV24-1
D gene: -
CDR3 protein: CATSDHGTGEYGYTF
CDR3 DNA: TGTGCCACCAGTGACCACGGGACGGGGGAATATGGCTACACCTTC

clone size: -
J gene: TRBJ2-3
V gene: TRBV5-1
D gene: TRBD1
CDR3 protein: CASSPDPTGGGTDTQYF
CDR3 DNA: TGCGCCAGCAGCCCGGACCCGACAGGGGGGGGCACAGATACGCAGTATTTT

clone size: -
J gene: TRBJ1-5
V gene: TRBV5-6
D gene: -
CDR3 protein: CASSLMGGTQPQHF
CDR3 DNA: TGTGCCAGCAGCTTAATGGGGGGCACTCAGCCCCAGCATTTT

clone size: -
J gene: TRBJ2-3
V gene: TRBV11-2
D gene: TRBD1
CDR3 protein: CASSLVGGDTQYF
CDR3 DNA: TGTGCCAGCAGCTTAGTAGGGGGCGATACGCAGTATTTT

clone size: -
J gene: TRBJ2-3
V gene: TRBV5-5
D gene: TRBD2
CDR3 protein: CASSALLAGVDTQYF
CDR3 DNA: TGTGCCAGCAGCGCCTTACTAGCGGGGGTAGATACGCAGTATTTT

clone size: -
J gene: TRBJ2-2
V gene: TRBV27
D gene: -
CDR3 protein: CASSQNTGELFF
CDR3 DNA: TGTGCCAGCAGTCAGAACACCGGGGAGCTGTTTTTT

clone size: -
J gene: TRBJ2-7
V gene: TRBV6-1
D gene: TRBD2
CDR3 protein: CASSETSGSSYEQYF
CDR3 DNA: TGTGCCAGCAGTGAAACTAGCGGGAGCTCCTACGAGCAGTACTTC

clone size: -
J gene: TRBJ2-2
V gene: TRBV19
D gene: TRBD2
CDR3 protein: CASSSPGLAGVGELFF
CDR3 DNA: TGTGCCAGTAGTTCCCCGGGACTAGCGGGAGTCGGGGAGCTGTTTTTT

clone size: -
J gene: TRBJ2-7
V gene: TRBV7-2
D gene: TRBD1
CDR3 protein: CASSSAGTAYEQYF
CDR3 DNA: TGTGCCAGCAGCTCTGCCGGGACAGCCTACGAGCAGTACTTC

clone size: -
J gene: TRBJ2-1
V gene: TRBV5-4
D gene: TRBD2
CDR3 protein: CASSSGSSGTRSNEQFF
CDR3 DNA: TGTGCCAGCAGCTCTGGTTCTAGCGGGACTAGATCGAATGAGCAGTTCTTC

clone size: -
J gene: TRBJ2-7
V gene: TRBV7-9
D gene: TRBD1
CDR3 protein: CASSPGGRSSYEQYF
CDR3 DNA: TGTGCCAGCAGCCCAGGGGGCAGGAGCTCCTACGAGCAGTACTTC

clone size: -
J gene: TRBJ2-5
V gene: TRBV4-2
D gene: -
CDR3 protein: CASSQEGHTRGETQYF
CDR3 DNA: TGTGCCAGCAGCCAAGAAGGCCACACGAGGGGGGAGACCCAGTACTTC

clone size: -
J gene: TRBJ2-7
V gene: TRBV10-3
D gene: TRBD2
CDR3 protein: CAIRGGGSPFYEQYF
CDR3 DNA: TGTGCCATACGTGGGGGGGGAAGCCCCTTTTACGAGCAGTACTTC

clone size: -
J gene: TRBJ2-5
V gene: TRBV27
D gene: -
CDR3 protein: CASSPAMEPLETQYF
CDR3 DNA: TGTGCCAGCAGTCCCGCCATGGAGCCCCTGGAGACCCAGTACTTC

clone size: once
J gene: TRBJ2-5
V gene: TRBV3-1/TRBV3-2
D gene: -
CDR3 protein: CASSQGLQYQETQYF
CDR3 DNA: TGTGCCAGCAGCCAGGGACTCCAGTACCAAGAGACCCAGTACTTC

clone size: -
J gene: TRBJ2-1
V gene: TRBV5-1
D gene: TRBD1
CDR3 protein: CASTDPPGQGRFF
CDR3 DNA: TGCGCCAGCACCGACCCTCCGGGACAGGGTCGGTTCTTC

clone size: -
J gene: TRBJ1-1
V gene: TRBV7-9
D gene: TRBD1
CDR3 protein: CASSLPLPDRVGTEAFF
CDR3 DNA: TGTGCCAGCAGCTTACCCCTCCCGGACAGGGTGGGCACTGAAGCTTTCTTT

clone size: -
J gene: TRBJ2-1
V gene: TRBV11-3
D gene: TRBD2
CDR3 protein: CASSLELGGAYNEQFF
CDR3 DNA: TGTGCCAGCAGCTTAGAACTTGGGGGGGCCTACAATGAGCAGTTCTTC

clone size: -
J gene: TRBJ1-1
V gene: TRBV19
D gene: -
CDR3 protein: CASSIGGAYTEAFF
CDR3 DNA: TGTGCCAGTAGTATCGGGGGGGCCTACACTGAAGCTTTCTTT

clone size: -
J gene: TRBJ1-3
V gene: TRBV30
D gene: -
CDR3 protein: CAWSFPGGIGDTIYF
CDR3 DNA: TGTGCCTGGAGTTTCCCTGGTGGAATCGGTGACACCATATATTTT

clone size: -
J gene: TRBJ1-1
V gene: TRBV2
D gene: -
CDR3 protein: CASSESTYDTEAFF
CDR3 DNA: TGTGCCAGCAGTGAATCTACGTACGACACTGAAGCTTTCTTT

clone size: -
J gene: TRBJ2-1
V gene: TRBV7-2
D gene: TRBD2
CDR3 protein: CASSLFLWREGTYNEQFF
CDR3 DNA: TGTGCCAGCAGCTTATTCTTGTGGCGGGAGGGAACATACAATGAGCAGTTCTTC

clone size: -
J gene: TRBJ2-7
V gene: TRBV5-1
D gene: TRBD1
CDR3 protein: CASSLGSGTGAYEQYF
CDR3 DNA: TGCGCCAGCAGCTTAGGCTCCGGGACAGGGGCCTACGAGCAGTACTTC

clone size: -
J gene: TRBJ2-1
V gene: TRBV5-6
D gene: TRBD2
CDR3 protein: CASSYGLAGGYNEQFF
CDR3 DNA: TGTGCCAGCAGCTATGGACTAGCGGGGGGATACAATGAGCAGTTCTTC

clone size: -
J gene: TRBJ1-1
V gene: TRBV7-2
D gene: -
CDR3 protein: CASSHTFIGGNTEAFF
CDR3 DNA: TGTGCCAGCAGCCATACATTCATCGGGGGGAACACTGAAGCTTTCTTT

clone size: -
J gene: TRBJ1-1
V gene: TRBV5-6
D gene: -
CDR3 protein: CASSLEAGRVTEAFF
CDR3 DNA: TGTGCCAGCAGCTTGGAGGCAGGCAGGGTAACTGAAGCTTTCTTT

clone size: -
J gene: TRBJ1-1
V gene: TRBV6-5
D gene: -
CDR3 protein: CASSPGEATEAFF
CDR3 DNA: TGTGCCAGCAGTCCCGGGGAGGCCACTGAAGCTTTCTTT

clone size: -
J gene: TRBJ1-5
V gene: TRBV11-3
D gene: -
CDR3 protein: CASITPGGNQPQHF
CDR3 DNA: TGTGCCAGCATTACCCCGGGGGGGAATCAGCCCCAGCATTTT

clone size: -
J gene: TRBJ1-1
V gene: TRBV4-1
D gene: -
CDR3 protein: CASSYKTPVQGQPHLGAFF
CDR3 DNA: TGCGCCAGCAGCTATAAAACTCCAGTACAGGGCCAACCTCACCTGGGAGCTTTCTTT

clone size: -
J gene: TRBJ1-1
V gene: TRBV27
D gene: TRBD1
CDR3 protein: CASSPRQGVNTEAFF
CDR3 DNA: TGTGCCAGCAGTCCTCGACAGGGGGTGAACACTGAAGCTTTCTTT

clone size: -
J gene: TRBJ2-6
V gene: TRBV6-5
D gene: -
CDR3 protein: CASSYRGSGANVLTF
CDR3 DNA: TGTGCCAGCAGTTACAGGGGGTCTGGGGCCAACGTCCTGACTTTC

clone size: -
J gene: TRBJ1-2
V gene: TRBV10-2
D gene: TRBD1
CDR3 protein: CASRRGQDPRGYTF
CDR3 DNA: TGCGCCAGCAGAAGAGGACAGGACCCAAGGGGCTACACCTTC

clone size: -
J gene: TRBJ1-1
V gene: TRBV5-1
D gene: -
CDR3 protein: CASSLASPRRESVTEAFF
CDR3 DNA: TGCGCCAGCAGCTTGGCTTCCCCCCGGCGGGAATCTGTTACTGAAGCTTTCTTT

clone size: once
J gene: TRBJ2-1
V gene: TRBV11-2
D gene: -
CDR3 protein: CASSLSSYNEQFF
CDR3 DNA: TGTGCCAGCAGCTTAAGCTCCTACAATGAGCAGTTCTTC

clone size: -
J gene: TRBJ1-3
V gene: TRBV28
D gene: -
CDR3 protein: CASSPTLHYSGNTIYF
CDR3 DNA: TGTGCCAGCAGTCCCACCCTTCACTACTCTGGAAACACCATATATTTT

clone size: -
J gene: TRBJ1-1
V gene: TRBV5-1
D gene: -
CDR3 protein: CASSSGQNTEAFF
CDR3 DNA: TGCGCCAGCAGCAGCGGACAGAACACTGAAGCTTTCTTT

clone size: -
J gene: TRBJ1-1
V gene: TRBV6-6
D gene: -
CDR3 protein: CASSYSSQGTEAFF
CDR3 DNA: TGTGCCAGCAGTTACTCGAGTCAGGGGACTGAAGCTTTCTTT

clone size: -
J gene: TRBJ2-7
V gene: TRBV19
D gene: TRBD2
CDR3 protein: CASSIAAGEPYEQYF
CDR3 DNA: TGTGCCAGTAGTATAGCCGCGGGGGAGCCCTACGAGCAGTACTTC

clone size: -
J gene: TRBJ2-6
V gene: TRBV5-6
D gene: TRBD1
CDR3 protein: CASSNLPGQSTSGANVLTF
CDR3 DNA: TGTGCCAGCAGCAATCTTCCGGGACAGTCCACCTCTGGGGCCAACGTCCTGACTTTC

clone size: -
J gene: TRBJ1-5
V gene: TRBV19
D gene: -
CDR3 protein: CASSLPGTGPQHF
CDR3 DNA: TGTGCCAGTAGTCTGCCGGGGACGGGGCCCCAGCATTTT

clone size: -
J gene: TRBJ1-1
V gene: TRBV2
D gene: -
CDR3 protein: CASSDGAGKIEAFF
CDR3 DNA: TGTGCCAGCAGTGATGGGGCAGGGAAGATAGAAGCTTTCTTT

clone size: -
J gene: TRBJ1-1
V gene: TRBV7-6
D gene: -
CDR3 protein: CASSLKWGDTEAFF
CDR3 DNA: TGTGCCAGCAGCTTAAAGTGGGGGGACACTGAAGCTTTCTTT

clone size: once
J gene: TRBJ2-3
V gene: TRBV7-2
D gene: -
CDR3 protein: CASSLGELPRTDTQYF
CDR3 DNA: TGTGCCAGCAGCTTAGGGGAACTCCCTCGGACGGATACGCAGTATTTT

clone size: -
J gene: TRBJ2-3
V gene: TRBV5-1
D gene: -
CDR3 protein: CASSPGLASTDTQYF
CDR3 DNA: TGCGCCAGCAGCCCCGGCCTAGCGAGCACAGATACGCAGTATTTT